This is a list of T cell receptor beta chains from one sample in a study of breast tumors, draining lymph nodes, adjacent tissues. TCRdb analysed the multiplex PCR reads with MiXCR anew, one entry per CDR3 protein. The sample shows some 38,000 distinct CDR3 sequences, around 35% of them seen only once. Sequenced: breast tumor tissue. All receptors come from a female donor with breast cancer. Some clones in this sample may be carry-over from other donors' samples. Both conserved end residues are trimmed from each CDR3.

CDR3aa: ASSEGGQGFRETQY
v_gene: TRBV2
j_gene: TRBJ2-5

CDR3aa: ASSSFGGQASTDTQY
v_gene: TRBV5-6
j_gene: TRBJ2-3

CDR3aa: ASSLPIYNGQF
v_gene: TRBV7-2
j_gene: TRBJ2-1

CDR3aa: ASSFRLAGYNEQF
v_gene: TRBV12-3/TRBV12-4
j_gene: TRBJ2-1

CDR3aa: ASSVPGAGNNSPLH
v_gene: TRBV2
j_gene: TRBJ1-6

CDR3aa: ASSRSTGGAWDEQY
v_gene: TRBV6-5
j_gene: TRBJ2-7

CDR3aa: ASSVGRLAGVDEQF
v_gene: TRBV9
j_gene: TRBJ2-1

CDR3aa: ASSQAGGGDTQY
v_gene: TRBV4-2
j_gene: TRBJ2-3

CDR3aa: ASSLQPAGEQY
v_gene: TRBV12-3/TRBV12-4
j_gene: TRBJ2-7

CDR3aa: ASSRLVLSAYNEQF
v_gene: TRBV27
j_gene: TRBJ2-1

CDR3aa: ASSVAVNTGELF
v_gene: TRBV9
j_gene: TRBJ2-2

CDR3aa: ASSLEASGAYEQY
v_gene: TRBV7-2
j_gene: TRBJ2-7

CDR3aa: ASSGGTLGGGASGYT
v_gene: TRBV5-4
j_gene: TRBJ1-2

CDR3aa: AISGGSSSGNTIY
v_gene: TRBV10-3
j_gene: TRBJ1-3

CDR3aa: SAPRGGTQETQY
v_gene: TRBV20-1
j_gene: TRBJ2-5

CDR3aa: ASRLEGTTYEQY
v_gene: TRBV2
j_gene: TRBJ2-7

CDR3aa: ASSDWGSGANVLT
v_gene: TRBV27
j_gene: TRBJ2-6

CDR3aa: ASSPVTGAHGYT
v_gene: TRBV7-8
j_gene: TRBJ1-2

CDR3aa: ASSPLTGPEQF
v_gene: TRBV5-1
j_gene: TRBJ2-1

CDR3aa: ATSDLGQGASDTQY
v_gene: TRBV24-1
j_gene: TRBJ2-3

CDR3aa: ASSPLRREGEQY
v_gene: TRBV18
j_gene: TRBJ2-7

CDR3aa: ASSPGDRGWYGYT
v_gene: TRBV28
j_gene: TRBJ1-2

CDR3aa: ASSFIGFSYEQY
v_gene: TRBV7-2
j_gene: TRBJ2-7

CDR3aa: ASSLWASGDSREQY
v_gene: TRBV5-1
j_gene: TRBJ2-7

CDR3aa: ASSVGVGNEQY
v_gene: TRBV9
j_gene: TRBJ2-7

CDR3aa: ASSSFDRAASEQY
v_gene: TRBV19
j_gene: TRBJ2-7

CDR3aa: ASSLGTERPEAF
v_gene: TRBV12-3/TRBV12-4
j_gene: TRBJ1-1

CDR3aa: ASSSGGLAGETQY
v_gene: TRBV11-2
j_gene: TRBJ2-5

CDR3aa: ASSLGLAGANTGELF
v_gene: TRBV5-4
j_gene: TRBJ2-2

CDR3aa: SARTPGVAGVTQY
v_gene: TRBV20-1
j_gene: TRBJ2-3

CDR3aa: SAGEGSSAGELF
v_gene: TRBV29-1
j_gene: TRBJ2-2

CDR3aa: APVGVRQPQH
v_gene: TRBV10-3
j_gene: TRBJ1-5

CDR3aa: AWSVSGQGADSPLH
v_gene: TRBV30
j_gene: TRBJ1-6

CDR3aa: ASRRTGNNEQF
v_gene: TRBV6-5
j_gene: TRBJ2-1

CDR3aa: ASSLGTEGEKLF
v_gene: TRBV7-9
j_gene: TRBJ1-4

CDR3aa: ASRGTSGKFGSSYNEQF
v_gene: TRBV27
j_gene: TRBJ2-1

CDR3aa: ASSAPETDTQY
v_gene: TRBV6-1
j_gene: TRBJ2-3

CDR3aa: ASRWDRENTGELF
v_gene: TRBV2
j_gene: TRBJ2-2

CDR3aa: ASTLGTSGSYEQY
v_gene: TRBV7-2
j_gene: TRBJ2-7

CDR3aa: ASSAGLAGGYEQF
v_gene: TRBV2
j_gene: TRBJ2-1